The TCR beta chain under discussion was sequenced for a study of cytomegalovirus exposure and HLA in healthy donors. In regard to this clone: This specimen includes other DNA sequences encoding the same CDR3.

The PCR contained 60 Vbeta and 13 Jbeta primers. Clones were read by immunoSEQ multiplex PCR, and TCRdb kept only the in-frame ones, dropping some. The sample includes around 140,000 clones, approximately 72% seen only once; the top ten take over 5%. Sequencing used PBMCs. The source of this sequence is a woman aged 60-75 years in good health and CMV-seronegative.

CDR3 sequence: CASRTTGGNTEAFF. The CDR3 DNA sequence: TGTGCCAGTAGAACGACAGGGGGGAACACTGAAGCTTTCTTT. The chain links TRBV19 to TRBJ1-1, with 9 nucleotides matching TRBD1. In germline, CDR1 is LNHDA, CDR2 SQIVND (reference sequence). With V trimmed by 6 bases and J by 1 base, 3 bases remained unmatched. The CDR3 is made up of 14 amino acids.